The 13 T cell receptor beta chains below were found in one sample sequenced in a study of cytomegalovirus exposure and HLA in healthy donors. 13 Jbeta primers and 60 Vbeta primers were used for the PCR. The method was immunoSEQ multiplex PCR; TCRdb's version includes in-frame clones alone and lacks a portion of them. The table lists 140,000 to 150,000 clones, just under 75% of them singletons. Sequencing was performed on PBMCs. These receptors all come from a woman between 18 and 30 years old in good health and CMV-seronegative.

This clone was seen more than once but under ten times. CDR3 sequence (DNA): TGCGCCAGCAGCTTTCACACTAGCGGTACCTCCTACAATGAGCAGTTCTTC. The encoded protein is CASSFHTSGTSYNEQFF. This chain links TRBV5-1 with TRBJ2-1; 8 bases line up with TRBD2. The length of the CDR3 is 17 residues. From germline, CDR1 is SGHRS and CDR2 YFSETQ. J was trimmed by 0 bases and V by 2 bases; bases with no gene match: 7.

The chain has TRBV7-9 and TRBJ2-3; D might be TRBD2 (6 bases). With 5 bases removed from V and 2 bases from J, the gap between germline ends came to 20 bases. The CDR3 totals 17 residues. Looked up from germline, CDR1 is SEHNR and CDR2 is FQNEAQ (reference sequence). CDR3 bases: TGTGCCAGCAGCCCCCAGGGAGGTATGAGGTTCACAGATACGCAGTATTTT. The encoded protein is CASSPQGGMRFTDTQYF.

The rearrangement links TRBV27 to TRBJ1-6; 11 positions agree with TRBD1. CDR1 is MNHEY, CDR2 SMNVEV, per germline (reference sequence). The V segment lost 4 bases and the J segment 7 bases; nucleotides outside the gene matches: 0. This CDR3 is 14 amino acids long. CDR3 DNA: TGTGCCAGCAGTTGGGACAGGGGGAATTCACCCCTCCACTTT. This gives the protein CASSWDRGNSPLHF.

This clone was counted a few times. V gene TRBV7-2 combines with J gene TRBJ2-7, with D perhaps matching TRBD1 (6 bases). Germline V lookup: CDR1 SGHTA, CDR2 FQGNSA. The V gene lost 5 bases and the J gene lost 5 bases, with 13 bases spanning the gap. The CDR3 runs 13 residues. The CDR3: CASSRDIRDEQYV. The CDR3 region has the DNA TGTGCCAGCAGCCGGGACATCCGAGACGAGCAGTACGTC.

This clone has just a few counts. This chain joins TRBV30 and TRBJ1-5; D is ambiguous. This CDR3 has 13 amino acids. Germline V gene data show CDR1 as GTSNPN and CDR2 as SVGIG (reference sequence). V was trimmed by 0 bases and J by 4 bases, leaving 7 bases between them. This chain's CDR3 is CAWSVKSNQPQHF. CDR3 coding DNA: TGTGCCTGGAGTGTAAAGAGTAATCAGCCCCAGCATTTT.

This clone was seen a single time. V gene TRBV6-5 combines with J gene TRBJ1-4; D is unresolved. Germline CDR1 reads MNHEY; CDR2 reads SVGAGI. This CDR3 is 13 amino acids long. Trimming cost V 0 bases and J 10 bases, with 9 bases left between them. CDR3 protein: CASSYSKYRKLFF. Written as DNA, the CDR3 is TGTGCCAGCAGTTACTCGAAATATAGAAAACTGTTTTTT.

The chain joins TRBV5-6 to TRBJ1-2; possible D gene TRBD1, 5 bases. Germline CDR1 and CDR2: SGHDT and YYEEEE. The CDR3 covers 15 residues. V was clipped by 4 bases and J by 2 bases, with 15 bases between them. The CDR3 region is CASSAPREGNYGYTF. The CDR3 DNA sequence: TGTGCCAGCAGCGCCCCGAGGGAGGGGAACTATGGCTACACCTTC.

DNA of the CDR3: TGTGCCAGCAGTTTAAGGGCGGGAGAATACTACAATGAGCAGTTCTTC. It translates to CASSLRAGEYYNEQFF. The chain joins TRBV27 to TRBJ2-1; the match to TRBD2 covers 7 bases. Germline V CDR1 and CDR2: MNHEY, SMNVEV (reference sequence). With 2 bases clipped from V and 3 bases from J, the junction kept 7 bases outside the gene matches. The length of the CDR3 is 16 residues.

The chain links TRBV7-9 to TRBJ1-1; the D gene is possibly TRBD1 (6 bases). Trimming shortened V by 2 bases and J by 6 bases, and 13 bases separated the two germline ends. Germline V gene sequence: CDR1 SEHNR, CDR2 FQNEAQ (reference sequence). The CDR3 covers 14 residues. CDR3 DNA: TGTGCCAGCAGCTTACTCAGGGGAGTCTCTGAAGCTTTCTTT. Protein product: CASSLLRGVSEAFF.

The chain recombines TRBV5-1 with TRBJ2-7, with a possible D match to TRBD1 (7 bases). V shed 4 bases and J shed 4 bases, with 21 bases lying between them. This CDR3 spans 16 amino acids. From germline, CDR1 is SGHRS and CDR2 YFSETQ. Here the CDR3 DNA reads TGCGCCAGCAGCCCCCAGGGGGGAGCGACTGTTTACGAGCAGTACTTC. Translation: CASSPQGGATVYEQYF.

V gene TRBV18 combines with J gene TRBJ2-3; D unclear. The CDR3 contains 15 residues. CDR1 is KGHSH, CDR2 LQKENI, per germline. Trimming shortened V by 2 bases and J by 4 bases, and 13 bases separated the two germline ends. In DNA form, the CDR3 reads TGTGCCAGCTCACCAAGGTCAATCGGGTCAGATACGCAGTATTTT. Translating it yields CASSPRSIGSDTQYF. Looking up the rest from reference TRBV18 and TRBJ2-3 gives the full variable domain: NAGVMQNPRHLVRRRGQEARLRCSPMKGHSHVYWYRQLPEEGLKFMVYLQKENIIDESGMPKERFSAEFPKEGPSILRIQQVVRGDSAAYFCASSPRSIGSDTQYFGPGTRLTVL.

The V and J genes are TRBV7-2 and TRBJ2-1; 9 bases line up with TRBD2. V trimming: 3 bases; J trimming: 2 bases; junction bases outside the gene matches: 5. Germline lookup yields CDR1 SGHTA and CDR2 FQGNSA. CDR3 length: 16 residues. Here the CDR3 reads CASSFQASGAYNEQFF. The CDR3 coding sequence is TGTGCCAGCAGCTTCCAAGCTAGCGGGGCCTACAATGAGCAGTTCTTC.

V and J are TRBV28 and TRBJ2-7; 7 bases match TRBD2. The CDR3 is 13 residues long. Losses at the gene ends were 7 bases for V and 6 bases for J; bases not matched to a gene: 9. The V gene's germline CDR1 is MDHEN and CDR2 SYDVKM. The CDR3 here is CASTPGREGEQYF. Here the CDR3 DNA reads TGTGCCAGCACCCCGGGCAGGGAGGGCGAGCAGTACTTC.